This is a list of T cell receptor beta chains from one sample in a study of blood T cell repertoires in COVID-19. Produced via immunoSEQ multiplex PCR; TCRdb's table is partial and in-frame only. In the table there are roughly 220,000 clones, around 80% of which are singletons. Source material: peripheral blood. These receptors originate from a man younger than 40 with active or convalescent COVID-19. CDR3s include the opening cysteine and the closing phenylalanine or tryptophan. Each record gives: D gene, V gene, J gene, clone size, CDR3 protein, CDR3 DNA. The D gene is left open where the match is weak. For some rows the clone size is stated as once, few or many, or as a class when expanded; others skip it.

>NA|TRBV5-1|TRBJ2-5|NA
CASSHGLEAGTQYF
TGCGCCAGCAGCCATGGACTTGAGGCCGGGACCCAGTACTTC
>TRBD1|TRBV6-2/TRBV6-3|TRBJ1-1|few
CASSRQGHTEAFF
TGTGCCAGCAGCCGACAGGGGCACACTGAAGCTTTCTTT
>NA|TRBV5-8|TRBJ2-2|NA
CASSLFRGLNTGELFF
TGTGCCAGCAGCTTGTTTCGCGGACTGAACACCGGGGAGCTGTTTTTT
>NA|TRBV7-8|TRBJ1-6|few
CASSFRTALLSYNSPLHF
TGTGCCAGCAGCTTTCGGACTGCCCTTCTCTCCTATAATTCACCCCTCCACTTT
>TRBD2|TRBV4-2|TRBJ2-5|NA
CASSPVTGTSGQETQYF
TGTGCCAGCAGCCCAGTCACCGGGACTAGCGGCCAAGAGACCCAGTACTTC
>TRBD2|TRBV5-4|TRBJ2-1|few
CASMGARTSGRAGEQFF
TGTGCCAGCATGGGTGCCCGGACTAGCGGGAGGGCCGGGGAGCAGTTCTTC
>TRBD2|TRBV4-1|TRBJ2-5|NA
CASSHRLAVQETQYF
TGCGCCAGCAGCCACCGACTAGCGGTACAAGAGACCCAGTACTTC
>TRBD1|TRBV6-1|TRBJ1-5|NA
CASSDRQGGDQPQHF
TGTGCCAGCAGTGATCGACAGGGAGGCGATCAGCCCCAGCATTTT
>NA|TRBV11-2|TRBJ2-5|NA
CASSLGRGDSVLETQYF
TGTGCCAGCAGCTTAGGGAGGGGAGACTCGGTTTTAGAGACCCAGTACTTC
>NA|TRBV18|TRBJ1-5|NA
CASSPGLTDQPQHF
TGTGCCAGCTCACCGGGACTGACGGATCAGCCCCAGCATTTT
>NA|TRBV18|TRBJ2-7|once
CASSPADTNLEQYF
TGTGCCAGCTCACCAGCGGACACGAACTTGGAGCAGTACTTC
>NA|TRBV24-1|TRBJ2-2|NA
CATSDSVLSGELFF
TGTGCCACCAGTGATTCGGTCCTGAGCGGGGAGCTGTTTTTT
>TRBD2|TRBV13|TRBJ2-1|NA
CASSSKTSVSSYNEQFF
TGTGCCAGCAGCTCTAAGACTAGCGTCAGCTCCTACAATGAGCAGTTCTTC
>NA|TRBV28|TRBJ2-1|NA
CATYLTAAPHNEQFF
TGTGCCACCTACCTTACAGCGGCACCTCACAATGAGCAGTTCTTC
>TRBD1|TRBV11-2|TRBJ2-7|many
CASSRTGLLEQYF
TGTGCCAGCAGCAGGACAGGGTTGCTCGAGCAGTACTTC
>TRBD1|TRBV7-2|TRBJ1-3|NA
CASSFSGGAGNTIYF
TGTGCCAGCAGCTTTTCAGGGGGCGCCGGAAACACCATATATTTT
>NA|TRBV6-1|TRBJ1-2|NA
CASSETEYYGYTF
TGTGCCAGCAGTGAGACAGAGTACTATGGCTACACCTTC
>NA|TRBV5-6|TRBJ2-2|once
CASSLPGGGAGELFF
TGTGCCAGCAGCTTGCCAGGGGGAGGTGCCGGGGAGCTGTTTTTT
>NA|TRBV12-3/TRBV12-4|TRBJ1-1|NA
CASSFGDYAEAFF
TGTGCCAGCAGTTTCGGGGATTACGCTGAAGCTTTCTTT
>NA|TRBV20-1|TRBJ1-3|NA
CSAHSGNTIYF
TGCAGTGCCCACTCTGGAAACACCATATATTTT
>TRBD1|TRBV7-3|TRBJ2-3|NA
CASSAQDRGLTLDTQYF
TGTGCCAGCAGCGCCCAAGACAGGGGGCTAACCCTGGATACGCAGTATTTT
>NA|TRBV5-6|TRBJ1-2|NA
CASGSGDANYGYTF
TGTGCCAGCGGGTCAGGGGACGCTAACTATGGCTACACCTTC
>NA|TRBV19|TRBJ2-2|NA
CASSIVSGEIGELFF
TGTGCCAGTAGTATAGTCAGTGGGGAGATCGGGGAGCTGTTTTTT
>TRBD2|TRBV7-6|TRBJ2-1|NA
CASSPGLAGAHSYNEQFF
TGTGCCAGCAGCCCGGGACTAGCGGGGGCCCACTCCTACAATGAGCAGTTCTTC
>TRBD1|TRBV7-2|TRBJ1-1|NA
CASSRTADRGRGAFF
TGTGCCAGCAGCCGGACGGCCGACAGGGGGAGGGGAGCTTTCTTT
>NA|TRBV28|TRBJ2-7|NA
CASSFYGTVNEQYF
TGTGCCAGCAGTTTCTACGGGACTGTGAACGAGCAGTACTTC
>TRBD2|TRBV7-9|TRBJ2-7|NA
CASSSRDYGDEQYF
TGTGCCAGCAGCTCCCGGGACTATGGGGACGAGCAGTACTTC
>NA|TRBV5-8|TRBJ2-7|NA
CASSLARRAGNYEQYF
TGTGCCAGCAGCTTGGCCCGCAGGGCGGGGAACTACGAGCAGTACTTC
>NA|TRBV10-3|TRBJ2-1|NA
CAISVVADYEQFF
TGTGCCATCAGTGTGGTGGCTGACTATGAGCAGTTCTTC
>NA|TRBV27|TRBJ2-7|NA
CASSYRMGTYEQYF
TGTGCCAGCAGTTACAGGATGGGCACCTACGAGCAGTACTTC
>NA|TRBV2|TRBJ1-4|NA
CASSDLASKLFF
TGTGCCAGCAGTGACTTAGCTAGTAAACTGTTTTTT
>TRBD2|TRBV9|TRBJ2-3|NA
CASSAYSGVVTDTQYF
TGTGCCAGCAGCGCTTATAGCGGGGTTGTCACAGATACGCAGTATTTT
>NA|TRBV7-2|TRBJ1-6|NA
CASSLTFGGPEESPLHF
TGTGCCAGCAGCTTAACTTTCGGGGGGCCTGAGGAATCACCCCTCCACTTT
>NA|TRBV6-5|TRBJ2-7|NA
CASIPREGSSYEQYF
TGTGCCAGCATTCCAAGAGAGGGAAGCTCCTACGAGCAGTACTTC
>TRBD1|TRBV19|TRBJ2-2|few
CASSGTGAGELFF
TGTGCCAGTAGTGGAACAGGGGCCGGGGAGCTGTTTTTT
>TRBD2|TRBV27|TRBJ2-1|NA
CASSPGGLAGRYNEQFF
TGTGCCAGCAGTCCTGGGGGACTAGCGGGGCGATACAATGAGCAGTTCTTC
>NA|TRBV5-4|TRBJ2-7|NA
CASSLGRGLTYEQYF
TGTGCCAGCAGCTTGGGGCGGGGCCTTACGTACGAGCAGTACTTC
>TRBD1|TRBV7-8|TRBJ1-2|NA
CASSTRTGGRYGYTF
TGTGCCAGCAGCACCAGGACAGGGGGTCGTTATGGCTACACCTTC
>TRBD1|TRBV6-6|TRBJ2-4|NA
CASSGQGGAKNIQYF
TGTGCCAGCAGTGGACAGGGTGGGGCCAAAAACATTCAGTACTTC
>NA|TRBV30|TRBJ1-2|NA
CAWSIGDYGYTF
TGTGCCTGGAGTATAGGGGACTATGGCTACACCTTC
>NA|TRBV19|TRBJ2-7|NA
CASSYRTYEQYF
TGTGCCAGTAGTTACAGGACCTACGAGCAGTACTTC
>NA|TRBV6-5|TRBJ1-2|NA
CASGSTGLGYTF
TGTGCCAGCGGATCCACAGGGTTAGGCTACACCTTC
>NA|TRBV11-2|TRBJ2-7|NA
CASSPPTLSVYEQYF
TGTGCCAGCAGCCCCCCCACATTAAGTGTCTACGAGCAGTACTTC
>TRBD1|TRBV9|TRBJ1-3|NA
CASSVEQGIGNTIYF
TGTGCCAGCAGCGTAGAACAGGGGATTGGAAACACCATATATTTT
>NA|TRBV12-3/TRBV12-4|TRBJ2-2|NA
CASTVGGELFF
TGTGCCAGCACCGTCGGCGGGGAGCTGTTTTTT
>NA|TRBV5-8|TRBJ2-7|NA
CASSLLYYHEQYF
TGTGCCAGCAGCTTGTTATACTACCACGAGCAGTACTTC
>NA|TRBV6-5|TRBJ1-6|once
CASSYRAGYSPLHF
TGTGCCAGCAGTTACCGGGCAGGGTACTCACCCCTCCACTTT
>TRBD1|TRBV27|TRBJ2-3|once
CASSPRTGLQYF
TGTGCCAGCAGTCCCCGGACAGGGTTACAGTATTTT
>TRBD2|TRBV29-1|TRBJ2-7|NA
CSVERDPAGEQYF
TGCAGCGTCGAGAGGGACCCAGCGGGGGAGCAGTACTTC
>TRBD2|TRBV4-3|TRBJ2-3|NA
CASSLGLAGADTQYF
TGCGCCAGCAGCCTAGGACTAGCGGGAGCAGATACGCAGTATTTT
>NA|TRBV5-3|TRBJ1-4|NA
CARSLTGQANEKLFF
TGTGCCAGAAGCTTGACTGGCCAGGCTAATGAAAAACTGTTTTTT
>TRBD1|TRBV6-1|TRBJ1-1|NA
CASSEAGTGFTEAFF
TGTGCCAGCAGTGAAGCAGGGACAGGGTTTACTGAAGCTTTCTTT
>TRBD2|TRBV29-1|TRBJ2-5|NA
CSVEQASGSWETQYF
TGCAGCGTTGAACAGGCTAGCGGGAGCTGGGAGACCCAGTACTTC
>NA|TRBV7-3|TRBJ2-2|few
CASSSNTGELFF
TGTGCCAGCAGCTCAAACACCGGGGAGCTGTTTTTT